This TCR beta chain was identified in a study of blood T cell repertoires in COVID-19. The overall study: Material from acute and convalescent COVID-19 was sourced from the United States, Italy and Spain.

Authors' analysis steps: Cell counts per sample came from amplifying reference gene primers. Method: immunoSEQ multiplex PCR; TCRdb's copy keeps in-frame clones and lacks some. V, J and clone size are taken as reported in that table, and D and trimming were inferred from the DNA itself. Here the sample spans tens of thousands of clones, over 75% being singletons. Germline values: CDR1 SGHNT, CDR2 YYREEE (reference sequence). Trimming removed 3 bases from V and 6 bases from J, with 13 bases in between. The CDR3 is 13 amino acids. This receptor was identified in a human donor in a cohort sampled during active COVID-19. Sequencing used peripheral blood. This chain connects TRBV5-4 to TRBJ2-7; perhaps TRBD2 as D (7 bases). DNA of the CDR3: TGTGCCAGCAGCTGGGGGGGGGCCCGCGAGCAGTACTTC. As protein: CASSWGGAREQYF.